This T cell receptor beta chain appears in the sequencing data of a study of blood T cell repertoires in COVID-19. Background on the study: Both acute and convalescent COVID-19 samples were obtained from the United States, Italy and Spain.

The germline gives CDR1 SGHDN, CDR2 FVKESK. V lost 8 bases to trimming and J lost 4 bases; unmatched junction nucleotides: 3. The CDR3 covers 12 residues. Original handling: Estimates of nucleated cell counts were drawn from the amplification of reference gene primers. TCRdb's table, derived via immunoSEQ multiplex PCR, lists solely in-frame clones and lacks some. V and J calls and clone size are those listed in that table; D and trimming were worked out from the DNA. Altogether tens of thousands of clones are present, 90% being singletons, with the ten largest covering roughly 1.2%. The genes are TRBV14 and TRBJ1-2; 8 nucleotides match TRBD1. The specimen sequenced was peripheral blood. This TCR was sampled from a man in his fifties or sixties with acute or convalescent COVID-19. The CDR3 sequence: CASDRGSYGYTF. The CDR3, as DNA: TGTGCCAGCGACAGGGGTAGCTATGGCTACACCTTC. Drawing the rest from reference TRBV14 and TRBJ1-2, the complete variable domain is EAGVTQFPSHSVIEKGQTVTLRCDPISGHDNLYWYRRVMGKEIKFLLHFVKESKQDESGMPNNRFLAERTGGTYSTLKVQPAELEDSGVYFCASDRGSYGYTFGSGTRLTVV.